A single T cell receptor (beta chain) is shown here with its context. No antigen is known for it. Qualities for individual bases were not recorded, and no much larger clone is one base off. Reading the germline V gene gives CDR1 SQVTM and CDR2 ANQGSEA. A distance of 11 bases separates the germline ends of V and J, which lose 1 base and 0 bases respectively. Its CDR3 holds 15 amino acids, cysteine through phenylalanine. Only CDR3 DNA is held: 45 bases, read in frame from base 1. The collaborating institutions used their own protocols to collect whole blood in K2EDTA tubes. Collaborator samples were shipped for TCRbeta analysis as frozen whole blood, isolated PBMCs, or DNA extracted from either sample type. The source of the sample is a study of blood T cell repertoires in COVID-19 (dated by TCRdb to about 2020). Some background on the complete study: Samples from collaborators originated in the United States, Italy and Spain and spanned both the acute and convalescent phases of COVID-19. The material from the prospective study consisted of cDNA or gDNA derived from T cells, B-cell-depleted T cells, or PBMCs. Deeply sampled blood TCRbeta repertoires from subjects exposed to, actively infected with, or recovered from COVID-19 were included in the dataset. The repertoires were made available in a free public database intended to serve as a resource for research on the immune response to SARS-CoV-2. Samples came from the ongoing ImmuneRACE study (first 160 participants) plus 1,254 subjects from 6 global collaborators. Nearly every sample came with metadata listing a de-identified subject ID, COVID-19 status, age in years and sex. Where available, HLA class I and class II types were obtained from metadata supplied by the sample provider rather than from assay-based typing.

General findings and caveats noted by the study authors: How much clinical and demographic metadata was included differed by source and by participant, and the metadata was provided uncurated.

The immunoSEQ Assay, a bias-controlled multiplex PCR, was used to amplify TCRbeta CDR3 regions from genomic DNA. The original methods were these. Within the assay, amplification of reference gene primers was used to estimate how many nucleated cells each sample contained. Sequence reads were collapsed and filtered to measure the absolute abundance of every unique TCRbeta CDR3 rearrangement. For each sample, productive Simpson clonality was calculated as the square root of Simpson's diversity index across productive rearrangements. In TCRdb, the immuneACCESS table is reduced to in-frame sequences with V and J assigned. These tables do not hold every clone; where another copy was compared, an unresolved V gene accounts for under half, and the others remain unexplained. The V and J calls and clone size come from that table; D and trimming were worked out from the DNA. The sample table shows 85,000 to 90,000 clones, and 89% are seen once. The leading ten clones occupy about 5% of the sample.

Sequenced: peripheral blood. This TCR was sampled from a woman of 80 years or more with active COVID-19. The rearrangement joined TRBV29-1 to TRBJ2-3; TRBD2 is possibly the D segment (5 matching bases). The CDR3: CSVEGKRYSTDTQYF. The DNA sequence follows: TGCAGCGTTGAAGGGAAGCGGTATAGCACAGATACGCAGTATTTT.